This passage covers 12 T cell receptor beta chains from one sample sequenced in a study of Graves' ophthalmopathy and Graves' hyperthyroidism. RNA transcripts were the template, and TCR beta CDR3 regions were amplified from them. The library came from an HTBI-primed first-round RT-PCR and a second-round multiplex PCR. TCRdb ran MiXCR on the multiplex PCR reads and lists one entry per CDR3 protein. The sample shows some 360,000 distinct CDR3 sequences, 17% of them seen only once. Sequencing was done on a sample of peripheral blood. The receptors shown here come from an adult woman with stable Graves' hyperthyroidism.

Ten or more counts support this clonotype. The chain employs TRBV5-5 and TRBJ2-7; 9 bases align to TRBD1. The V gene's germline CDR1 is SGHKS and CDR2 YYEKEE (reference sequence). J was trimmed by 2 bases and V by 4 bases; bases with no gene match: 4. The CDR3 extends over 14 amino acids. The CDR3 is CASSKGDRAYEQYF. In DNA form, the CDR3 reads TGTGCCAGCAGCAAAGGGGACAGGGCCTACGAGCAGTACTTC.

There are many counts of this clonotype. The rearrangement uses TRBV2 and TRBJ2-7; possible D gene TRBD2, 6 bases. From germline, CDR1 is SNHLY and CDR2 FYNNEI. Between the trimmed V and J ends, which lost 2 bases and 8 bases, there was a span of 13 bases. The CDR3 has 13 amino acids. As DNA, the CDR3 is TGTGCCAGCAGTGAATCCGGGGGAATTAAGCAGTACTTC. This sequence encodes CASSESGGIKQYF.

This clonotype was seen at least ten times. The CDR3 protein is CASSLAMGDRGSNQPQHF. CDR3 nucleotides: TGTGCCAGCAGCTTAGCTATGGGTGACAGGGGAAGCAATCAGCCCCAGCATTTT. The chain combines TRBV7-2 with TRBJ1-5; 8 bases map to TRBD1. The CDR3 has 18 residues. Germline V gene sequence: CDR1 SGHTA, CDR2 FQGNSA. V gave up 0 bases and J gave up 1 base; unmatched junction bases: 8.

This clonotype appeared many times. For the CDR3, the DNA is TGTGCCAGCAGTTCCCCGGGACAGGGAGCCTACGAGCAGTACTTC. Its protein product is CASSSPGQGAYEQYF. The chain uses TRBV12-3 or TRBV12-4 and TRBJ2-7, with 9 bases fitting TRBD1. The CDR3 extends over 15 amino acids. J gave up 2 bases and V 4 bases, and 6 bases lay outside the gene matches.

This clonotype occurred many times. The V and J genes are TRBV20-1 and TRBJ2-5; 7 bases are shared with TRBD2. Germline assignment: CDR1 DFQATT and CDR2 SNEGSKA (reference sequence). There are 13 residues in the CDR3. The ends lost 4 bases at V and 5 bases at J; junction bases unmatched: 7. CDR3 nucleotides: TGCAGTGCTACGTCCGGGACTACTGAGACCCAGTACTTC. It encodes CSATSGTTETQYF.

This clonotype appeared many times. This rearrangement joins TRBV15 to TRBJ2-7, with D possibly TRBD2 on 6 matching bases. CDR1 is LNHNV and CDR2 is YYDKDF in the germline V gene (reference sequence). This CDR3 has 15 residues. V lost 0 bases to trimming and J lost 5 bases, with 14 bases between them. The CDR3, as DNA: TGTGCCACCAGCAGAGATGGGACTCCGGGCAACGAGCAGTACTTC. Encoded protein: CATSRDGTPGNEQYF.

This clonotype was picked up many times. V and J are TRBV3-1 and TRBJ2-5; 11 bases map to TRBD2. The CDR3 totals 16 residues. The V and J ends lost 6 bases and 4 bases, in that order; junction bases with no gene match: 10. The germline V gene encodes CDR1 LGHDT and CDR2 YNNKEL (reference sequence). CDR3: CASRHLAGGPRETQYF. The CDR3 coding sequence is TGTGCCAGCAGACATTTAGCGGGAGGGCCACGAGAGACCCAGTACTTC.

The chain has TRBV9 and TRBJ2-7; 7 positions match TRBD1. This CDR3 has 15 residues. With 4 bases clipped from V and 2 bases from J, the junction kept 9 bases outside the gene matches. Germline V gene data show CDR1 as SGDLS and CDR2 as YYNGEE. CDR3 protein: CASSPRDSKTYEQYF. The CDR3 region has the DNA TGTGCCAGCAGCCCCCGGGACAGCAAAACCTACGAGCAGTACTTC.

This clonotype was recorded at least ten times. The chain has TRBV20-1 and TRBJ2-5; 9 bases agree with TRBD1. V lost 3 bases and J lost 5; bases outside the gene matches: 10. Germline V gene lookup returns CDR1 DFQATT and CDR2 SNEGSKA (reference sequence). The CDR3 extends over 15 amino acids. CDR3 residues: CSARVIGQGRETQYF. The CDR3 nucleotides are TGCAGTGCTAGGGTCATCGGACAGGGGCGGGAGACCCAGTACTTC.

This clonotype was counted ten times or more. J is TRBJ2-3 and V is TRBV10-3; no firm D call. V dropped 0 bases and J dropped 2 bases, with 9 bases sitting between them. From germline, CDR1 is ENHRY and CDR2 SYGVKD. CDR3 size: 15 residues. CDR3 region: CAISESKDPTDTQYF. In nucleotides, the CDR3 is TGTGCCATCAGTGAGTCGAAGGACCCCACAGATACGCAGTATTTT.

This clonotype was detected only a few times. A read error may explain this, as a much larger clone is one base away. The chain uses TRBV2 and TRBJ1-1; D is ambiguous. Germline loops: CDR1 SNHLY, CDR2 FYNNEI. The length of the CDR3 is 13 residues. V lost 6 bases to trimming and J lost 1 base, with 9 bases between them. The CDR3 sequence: CASSGRSNTEAFF. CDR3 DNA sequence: TGTGCCAGCAGCGGACGGTCGAACACTGAAGCTTTCTTT.

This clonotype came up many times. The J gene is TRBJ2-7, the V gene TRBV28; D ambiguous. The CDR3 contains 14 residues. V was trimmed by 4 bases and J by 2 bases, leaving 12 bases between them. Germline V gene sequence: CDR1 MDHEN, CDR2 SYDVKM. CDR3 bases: TGTGCCAGCAGTTCTATCCGGGCCACCTACGAGCAGTACTTC. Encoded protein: CASSSIRATYEQYF.